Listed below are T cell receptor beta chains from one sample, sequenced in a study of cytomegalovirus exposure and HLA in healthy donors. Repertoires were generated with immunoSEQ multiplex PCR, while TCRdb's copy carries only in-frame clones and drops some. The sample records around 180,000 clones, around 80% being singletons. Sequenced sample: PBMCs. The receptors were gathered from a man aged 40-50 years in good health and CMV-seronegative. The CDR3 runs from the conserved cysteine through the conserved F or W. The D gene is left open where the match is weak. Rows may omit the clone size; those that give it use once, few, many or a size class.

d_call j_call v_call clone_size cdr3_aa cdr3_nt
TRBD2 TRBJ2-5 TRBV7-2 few CASSLKTGTSGGETQYF TGTGCCAGCAGCTTAAAAACCGGGACCTCGGGGGGAGAGACCCAGTACTTC
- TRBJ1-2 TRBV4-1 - CASSQDGRRLSYTF TGCGCCAGCAGCCAAGACGGCAGGCGTCTGAGCTACACCTTC
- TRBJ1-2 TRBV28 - CASRREGGYTF TGTGCCAGCAGAAGGGAGGGTGGCTACACCTTC
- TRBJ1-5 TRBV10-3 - CAIRDSGTEPQHF TGTGCCATCAGGGACAGCGGGACGGAGCCCCAGCATTTT
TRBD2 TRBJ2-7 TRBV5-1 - CASSPSGGAGEQYF TGCGCCAGCAGCCCTAGCGGGGGGGCAGGTGAGCAGTACTTC
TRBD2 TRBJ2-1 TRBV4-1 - CASSQEWTSGGSSYNEQFF TGCGCCAGCAGCCAAGAATGGACTAGCGGGGGAAGCTCCTACAATGAGCAGTTCTTC
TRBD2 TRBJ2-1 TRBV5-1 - CASSLERGKYNEQFF TGCGCCAGCAGCCTAGAGCGGGGGAAGTACAATGAGCAGTTCTTC
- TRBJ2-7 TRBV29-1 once CSVESAESYEQYF TGCAGCGTTGAGTCAGCGGAGTCCTACGAGCAGTACTTC
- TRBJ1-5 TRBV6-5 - CASSPRQWSNQPQHF TGTGCCAGCAGTCCTCGACAGTGGAGCAATCAGCCCCAGCATTTT
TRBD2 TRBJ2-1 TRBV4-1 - CASSQDPPGLAGGTEQFF TGCGCCAGCAGCCAAGATCCCCCGGGACTAGCGGGAGGAACTGAGCAGTTCTTC
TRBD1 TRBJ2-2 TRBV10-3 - CAIMAGTGNTGELFF TGTGCCATCATGGCCGGGACAGGGAACACCGGGGAGCTGTTTTTT
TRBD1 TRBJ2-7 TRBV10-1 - CASSPGTEIYEQYF TGCGCCAGCAGCCCCGGGACAGAAATTTACGAGCAGTACTTC
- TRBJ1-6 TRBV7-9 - CASSSDRQSSPLHF TGTGCCAGCAGCTCGGACAGACAGAGTTCACCCCTCCACTTT
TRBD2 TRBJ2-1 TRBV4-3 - CASSQDWTSGEQFF TGCGCCAGCAGCCAAGATTGGACTAGCGGGGAGCAGTTCTTC
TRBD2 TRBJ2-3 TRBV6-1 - CASSAAELAGGTDTQYF TGTGCCAGCAGTGCGGCGGAGTTAGCGGGAGGCACAGATACGCAGTATTTT
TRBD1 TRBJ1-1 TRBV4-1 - CASRGQGAVTEAFF TGCGCCAGCAGGGGACAGGGGGCGGTCACTGAAGCTTTCTTT
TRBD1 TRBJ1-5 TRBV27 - CASSSDRGQPQHF TGTGCCAGCAGTTCCGACAGGGGTCAGCCCCAGCATTTT
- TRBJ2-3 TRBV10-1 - CASSRRQEPTSTDTQYF TGCGCCAGCAGTCGTAGACAGGAACCCACTAGCACAGATACGCAGTATTTT
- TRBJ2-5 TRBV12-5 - CASGPAEVETQYF TGTGCTAGTGGTCCAGCGGAGGTGGAGACCCAGTACTTC
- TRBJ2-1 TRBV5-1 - CASSLGGKGYNEQFF TGCGCCAGCAGCTTGGGGGGTAAGGGGTACAATGAGCAGTTCTTC
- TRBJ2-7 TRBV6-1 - CASSLLPGYEQYF TGTGCCAGCAGCCTTCTTCCGGGGTACGAGCAGTACTTC
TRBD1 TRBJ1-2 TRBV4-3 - CASSHYAGTGDSYGYTF TGCGCCAGCAGCCACTACGCCGGGACAGGGGACAGCTATGGCTACACCTTC
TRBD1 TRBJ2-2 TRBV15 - CATSRPRDRGSTGELFF TGTGCCACCAGCAGACCCCGGGACAGGGGTAGCACCGGGGAGCTGTTTTTT
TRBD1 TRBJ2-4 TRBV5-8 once CASSDRGSQGNIQYF TGTGCCAGCAGCGACAGGGGGAGTCAGGGAAACATTCAGTACTTC
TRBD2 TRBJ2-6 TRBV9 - CASSPRLAGNGANVLTF TGTGCCAGCAGCCCCCGACTAGCGGGGAATGGGGCCAACGTCCTGACTTTC
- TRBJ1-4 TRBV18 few CASSPPGGRNEKLFF TGTGCCAGCTCACCACCGGGGGGTCGGAATGAAAAACTGTTTTTT
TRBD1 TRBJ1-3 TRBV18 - CASSPGQGRTGNTIYF TGTGCCAGCTCACCTGGACAGGGGCGTACTGGAAACACCATATATTTT
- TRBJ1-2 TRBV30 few CARRQGAQGYTF TGTGCCCGGAGGCAAGGGGCACAGGGCTACACCTTC
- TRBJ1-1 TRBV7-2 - CASSLTVEAFF TGTGCCAGCAGCTTGACAGTCGAAGCTTTCTTT
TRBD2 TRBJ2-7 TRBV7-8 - CASSSRLAGSSYEQYF TGTGCCAGCAGCTCGAGACTAGCGGGGAGCTCCTACGAGCAGTACTTC